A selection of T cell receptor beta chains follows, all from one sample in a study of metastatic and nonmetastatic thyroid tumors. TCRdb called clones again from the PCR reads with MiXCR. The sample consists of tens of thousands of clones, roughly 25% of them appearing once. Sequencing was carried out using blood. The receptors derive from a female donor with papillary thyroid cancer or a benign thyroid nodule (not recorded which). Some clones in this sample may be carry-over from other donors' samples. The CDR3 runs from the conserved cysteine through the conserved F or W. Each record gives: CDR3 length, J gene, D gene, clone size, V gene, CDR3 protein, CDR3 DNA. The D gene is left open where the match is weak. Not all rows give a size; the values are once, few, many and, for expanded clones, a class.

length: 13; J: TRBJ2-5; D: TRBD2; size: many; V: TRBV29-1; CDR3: CSVNSGGRETQYF; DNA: TGCAGCGTAAACTCGGGGGGGCGGGAGACCCAGTACTTC
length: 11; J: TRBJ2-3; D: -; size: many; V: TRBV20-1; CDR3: CSAPGPDTQYF; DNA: TGCAGTGCCCCCGGGCCAGATACGCAGTATTTT
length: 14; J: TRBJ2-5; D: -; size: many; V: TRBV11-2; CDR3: CASSLDLNRETQYF; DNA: TGTGCCAGCAGCTTAGATCTCAACAGAGAGACCCAGTACTTC
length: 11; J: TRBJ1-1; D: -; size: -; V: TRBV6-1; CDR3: CVSSDRGWAFF; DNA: TGTGTGAGCAGTGACCGGGGGTGGGCTTTCTTT
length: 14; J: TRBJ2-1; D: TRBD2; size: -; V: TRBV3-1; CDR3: CASRLAGGPDDQSF; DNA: TGTGCCAGCAGGCTAGCGGGAGGGCCGGATGATCAGTCCTTC
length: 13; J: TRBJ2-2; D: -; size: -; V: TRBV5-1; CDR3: CASSFLGSGELFF; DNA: TGCGCCAGCAGCTTCTTGGGCTCCGGGGAGCTGTTTTTT
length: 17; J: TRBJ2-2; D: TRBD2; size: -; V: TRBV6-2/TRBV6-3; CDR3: CASPYKVGLGNTGELFF; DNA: TGTGCCAGCCCTTATAAGGTGGGACTAGGGAACACCGGGGAGCTGTTTTTT
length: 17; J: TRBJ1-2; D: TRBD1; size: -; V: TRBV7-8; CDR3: CASSPSGGGTANYGYTF; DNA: TGTGCCAGCAGCCCCTCGGGTGGGGGGACAGCTAACTATGGCTACACCTTC
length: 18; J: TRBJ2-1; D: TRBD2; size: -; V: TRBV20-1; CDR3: CSASPSGSHSLRRSEQFF; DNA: TGCAGTGCTAGCCCTAGCGGGAGTCATTCCCTCCGTAGGAGTGAGCAGTTCTTC
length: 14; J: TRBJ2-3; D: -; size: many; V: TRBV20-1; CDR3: CSARGGTSTDTQYF; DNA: TGCAGTGCTAGAGGCGGGACTAGCACAGATACGCAGTATTTT
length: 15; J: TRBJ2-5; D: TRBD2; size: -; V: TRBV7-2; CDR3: CASSQERGIQETQYF; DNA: TGCGCCAGCAGCCAAGAGCGGGGGATACAAGAGACCCAGTACTTC
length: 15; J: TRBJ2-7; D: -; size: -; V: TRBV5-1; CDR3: CASSLESLSSYEQYF; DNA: TGCGCCAGCAGCTTGGAGTCACTGAGCTCCTACGAGCAGTACTTC
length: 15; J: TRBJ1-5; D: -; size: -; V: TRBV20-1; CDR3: CSARDYRDSNQPQHF; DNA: TGCAGTGCTAGAGATTACAGGGATAGCAATCAGCCCCAGCATTTT
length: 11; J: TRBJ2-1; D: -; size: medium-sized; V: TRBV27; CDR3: CASKGYNEQFF; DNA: TGTGCCAGCAAGGGGTACAATGAGCAGTTCTTC
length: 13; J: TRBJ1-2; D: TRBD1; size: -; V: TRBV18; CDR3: CASSFQGGNGYTF; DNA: TGTGCCAGCTCATTCCAGGGGGGGAATGGCTACACCTTC
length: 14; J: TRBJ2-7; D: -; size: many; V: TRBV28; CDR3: CASSLELGTYEQYF; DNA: TGTGCCAGCAGTTTAGAACTAGGGACCTACGAGCAGTACTTC
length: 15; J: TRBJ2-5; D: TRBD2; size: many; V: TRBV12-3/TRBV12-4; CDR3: CASSPPVAGVETQYF; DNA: TGTGCCAGCAGCCCACCGGTAGCGGGAGTAGAGACCCAGTACTTC
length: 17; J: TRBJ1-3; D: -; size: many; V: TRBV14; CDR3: CASSRADRQYPGNTIYF; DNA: TGTGCCAGCAGCCGAGCTGATCGACAGTACCCTGGAAACACCATATATTTT
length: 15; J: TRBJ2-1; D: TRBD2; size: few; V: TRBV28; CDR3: CASSSRLAGVGEQFF; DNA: TGTGCCAGCAGTTCCAGACTAGCGGGAGTGGGTGAGCAGTTCTTC
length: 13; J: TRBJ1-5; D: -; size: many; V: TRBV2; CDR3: CASRGLGSQPQHF; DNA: TGTGCCAGCAGGGGTTTGGGAAGTCAGCCCCAGCATTTT
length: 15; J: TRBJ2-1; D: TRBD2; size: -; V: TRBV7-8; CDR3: CAISLTGTTSREQFF; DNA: TGTGCCATCAGCCTCACCGGGACTACCTCACGGGAGCAGTTCTTC
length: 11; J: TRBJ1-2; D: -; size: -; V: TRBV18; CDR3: CASSLYYGYTF; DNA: TGTGCCAGCTCACTGTACTATGGCTACACCTTC
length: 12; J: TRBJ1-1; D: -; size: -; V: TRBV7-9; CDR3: CASSLMSTEAFF; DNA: TGTGCCAGCAGCCTAATGAGCACTGAAGCTTTCTTT
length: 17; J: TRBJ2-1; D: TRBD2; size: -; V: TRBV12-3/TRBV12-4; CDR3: CASSPGTSGSRNNEQFF; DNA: TGTGCCAGCAGCCCCGGGACTAGCGGGAGCCGCAACAATGAGCAGTTCTTC
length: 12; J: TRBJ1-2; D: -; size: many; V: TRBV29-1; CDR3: CSVETRDYGYTF; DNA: TGCAGCGTCGAAACCAGAGACTATGGCTACACCTTC
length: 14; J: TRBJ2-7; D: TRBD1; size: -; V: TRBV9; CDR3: CASSASGTGYEQYF; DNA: TGTGCCAGCAGCGCTTCCGGGACAGGCTACGAGCAGTACTTC